What follows is one TCR beta chain and its context. It has no known antigen specificity. No base quality values were provided; no much bigger clone lies one nucleotide off. This specimen belongs to a study of radiation and T cells in renal cell carcinoma (dated by TCRdb to 2020 to 2022). For context, the study as a whole: TCR beta sequencing covered over 50 samples in total, comprising around 25 tumors and about 27 peripheral blood samples. The last blood draw occurred 4 weeks after radiation, at the same time as nephrectomy. In the 40 to 60 samples combined, 4 million to 5 million unique CDR3 nucleotide sequences were found, encoding about 2.7 million unique CDR3 amino acid sequences.

Following the manufacturer's recommendations, the immunoSEQ kit was used to generate TCR beta libraries from genomic DNA. For library preparation, a first multiplex PCR was performed with proprietary primers, followed by a second PCR in which unique barcodes were added, and bead cleanups were performed after each round. A kit-provided positive control reaction and a negative control reaction were included in every sample batch. The final libraries were assessed on an Agilent 4200 TapeStation D1000 ScreenTape, pooled by volume, and quantified by qPCR. Sequencing was performed on an Illumina NextSeq500 using a MidOutput 150-cycle cartridge, with 156 Read1 cycles, 15 Index1 cycles, and the kit custom primers. The pooled library was loaded at approximately 1 pM with a roughly 20% PhiX control spike-in. Per the authors' processing: Vendor-processed data were analyzed in R, with a clonotype defined as all T cells sharing the same CDR3 nucleotide sequence. For clone abundance analyses, frequencies were normalized to the 10,000 most abundant clones in each sample. Public T cell clones, averaging fewer than five per sample, were removed before analysis. Tumor-enriched and baseline blood-enriched clonotypes were defined by at least a 32-fold difference in abundance between compartments. A beta-binomial differential abundance model was used to identify clonotypes that expanded or contracted between blood time points. Tumor-blood repertoire similarity was measured with the Baroni-Urbani and Buser coefficient, and groups were compared using two-tailed Wilcoxon tests in R. TCRdb's version of the immuneACCESS table is confined to in-frame rearrangements and falls short of the full clone set. An unresolved V gene accounts for under half of the shortfall where checked; the remainder is of unknown origin. D and trimming come from the DNA, and the V and J calls and clone size come from that table. Present in this sample are roughly 100,000 clones, around 80% of which were seen just once. Jointly, the top ten make up roughly 7.9% of the sample.

What this sample's time point label stands for: blood 4 weeks post-SBRT, at nephrectomy. Reading the label with the study, this specimen's treatment or condition is: 15 Gy SBRT to primary tumor, nephrectomy 4 weeks later. The samples were obtained from a clinical trial, where primary renal cell carcinomas were treated with 15 Gy stereotactic body radiation therapy and then removed by nephrectomy 4 weeks afterward. Serial peripheral blood from radiation-treated patients was sampled at baseline, 2 weeks and 4 weeks after SBRT to track tumor-enriched clonotypes. Every patient's renal cell carcinoma showed clear cell pathology. The QIAamp DNA Blood Mini Kit (Qiagen) was used to prepare genomic DNA for TCR sequencing. Samples were included in the analyses only if all quality control checks were passed. The full study reports these points: The single-armed trial design could not address effects of radiation dose or scheduling on the TCR repertoire. Because no pretreatment tumor biopsies were available, whether clonotypes were present in the tumor at baseline could not be determined. Changes in the blood repertoire were not tracked past 4 weeks after treatment. In blood, the top tumor clonotypes increased from baseline to 2 weeks after radiation and then shrank by 4 weeks, which suggests a temporary expansion of tumor-resident clones.

The clonotype comes from a man aged 55 to 70 with renal cell carcinoma. The sample consisted of blood, taken from a patient whose treatment included radiotherapy and nephrectomy.

In nucleotides, the sequence is TGCGCCAGCAGCGGACCCGAGCAAGGGGGGGCGATTGAGCAGTTCTTC. Translated, this is CASSGPEQGGAIEQFF. The sequence is built from TRBV4-1 and TRBJ2-1; TRBD2 is a possible D gene, resting on 7 matching bases. Trimming costs V 5 bases and J 9 bases, and their ends lie 23 bases apart. CDR3 length: 16 amino acids, cysteine to phenylalanine. Kept here is only the CDR3 DNA, which spans 48 bases and is read in frame from base 1. CDR1 and CDR2, looked up from the germline V gene, are MGHRA and YSYEKL.